The clone carrying this TCR beta chain is medium-sized. No antigen is known for it. The source of the sample is a study of T and B cells in COVID-19 patients. Study in general: Blood was sampled from COVID-19 patients who were either actively infected or recovered. Active-infection patients were older, median roughly 62 years, than recovered patients, median about 34 years.

Multiplex PCR with BIOMED2 TRB-A/B primer pools amplified TRB rearrangements. A single record per CDR3 protein comes from TCRdb applying MiXCR to the multiplex PCR reads. In the table there are some 5,800 distinct CDR3 sequences, roughly 30% of which are singletons. TRB was amplified from about 260-540 ng of blood genomic DNA. Trimming removed 5 bases at V and 3 bases at J, with 16 bases between. Germline V gene sequence: CDR1 LNHDA, CDR2 SQIVND (reference sequence). CDR3 length: 15 residues. Study outcomes and limitations: The recovered cohort had thousands of exclusive TCR clusters, including a few dozen low generation probability clusters. Blood from mildly ill patients while symptomatic, and early samples from severe cases, were scarce.

V gene TRBV19 combines with J gene TRBJ1-1, with D perhaps TRBD1 (5 bases). The receptor was isolated from a human donor with active COVID-19. Sequenced material: blood. CDR3 nucleotide sequence: TGTGCCAGTAGTCCACCGCCGCCAGGGTACACTGAAGCTTTCTTT. It translates to CASSPPPPGYTEAFF.